This T cell receptor (beta chain) came from a study of blood T cell repertoires in COVID-19. The wider study: Samples of COVID-19 (acute and convalescent) were obtained from the United States, Italy and Spain. T cells, B-cell-depleted T cells, or PBMCs supplied cDNA or gDNA.

Per the study methods: Amplification with reference gene primers provided the estimates of nucleated cell counts. Using immunoSEQ multiplex PCR, the repertoire was profiled, and TCRdb retains in-frame clones only, with some absent. The DNA was the basis for D and trimming; V, J and clone size are from that table. Of under 75,000 clones listed, roughly 89% were seen once; the top ten hold roughly 7.6%. This CDR3 is built from 16 residues. V was pared by 0 bases and J by 3 bases, with 15 bases between. Per the germline V gene, CDR1 is MGHRA and CDR2 is YSYEKL. The sample taken for sequencing was peripheral blood. The clonotype was recovered from a man in his fifties or sixties with active COVID-19. This chain links TRBV4-1 with TRBJ2-7; TRBD1 is a possible D gene (6 bases). CDR3 sequence (DNA): TGCGCCAGCAGCCAAGAAGGGGACACGTTTTACTACGAGCAGTACTTC. Amino acid sequence: CASSQEGDTFYYEQYF.